These T cell receptor beta chains were read from a single sample in a study of control samples from healthy donors and cancer patients. The data were produced by immunoSEQ multiplex PCR, yet TCRdb's version contains in-frame clones alone and is incomplete. This table holds approximately 110,000 clones, roughly 90% found once. The sample comprised blood. Receptors were obtained from a woman in her forties or fifties in good health. The CDR3 runs from the conserved cysteine through the conserved F or W. Each record gives: J gene, clone size, V gene, D gene, CDR3 DNA, CDR3 protein. A D gene is named only where the DNA matches it firmly. Not every row has a clone size; where given, it reads once, few, many or a size class.

j_gene: TRBJ2-5; abundance: -; v_gene: TRBV7-2; d_gene: TRBD2; CDR3nt: TGTGCCAGCAGCTTAGTAGCGGGGGGCCCCCCGGGGACCCAGTACTTC; CDR3aa: CASSLVAGGPPGTQYF
j_gene: TRBJ1-3; abundance: once; v_gene: TRBV7-2; d_gene: -; CDR3nt: TGTGCCAGCAGCTTAAGCCAGACAGTGGGTCTAGACACCATATATTTT; CDR3aa: CASSLSQTVGLDTIYF
j_gene: TRBJ1-1; abundance: -; v_gene: TRBV5-6; d_gene: -; CDR3nt: TGTGCCAGCAGCCTGTGGTGGGGCGGCAACACTGAAGCTTTCTTT; CDR3aa: CASSLWWGGNTEAFF
j_gene: TRBJ2-1; abundance: -; v_gene: TRBV6-6; d_gene: -; CDR3nt: TGTGCCAGCAGTTACTCGCACCGTAATGAGCAGTTCTTC; CDR3aa: CASSYSHRNEQFF
j_gene: TRBJ1-1; abundance: once; v_gene: TRBV6-4; d_gene: -; CDR3nt: TGTGCCAGCAGTGACGTTTTCATGGGGACTGAAGCTTTCTTT; CDR3aa: CASSDVFMGTEAFF
j_gene: TRBJ2-3; abundance: -; v_gene: TRBV19; d_gene: -; CDR3nt: TGTGCCAGTAGTCTAGAGGGGTATGCAGATACGCAGTATTTT; CDR3aa: CASSLEGYADTQYF
j_gene: TRBJ1-5; abundance: few; v_gene: TRBV18; d_gene: -; CDR3nt: TGTGCCAGCTCAGCGGGGACCCGGTCGAATCAGCCCCAGCATTTT; CDR3aa: CASSAGTRSNQPQHF
j_gene: TRBJ1-2; abundance: -; v_gene: TRBV30; d_gene: -; CDR3nt: TGTGCCTGGAGCGGTGGGGGCTCGAGCTATGGCTACACCTTC; CDR3aa: CAWSGGGSSYGYTF
j_gene: TRBJ1-3; abundance: -; v_gene: TRBV18; d_gene: TRBD1; CDR3nt: TGTGCCAGCTCCCCCAAGCGGGACAGGCGTAACACCATATATTTT; CDR3aa: CASSPKRDRRNTIYF
j_gene: TRBJ2-3; abundance: few; v_gene: TRBV6-5; d_gene: -; CDR3nt: TGTGCCAGCTTGATAGCTAGCACAGATACGCAGTATTTT; CDR3aa: CASLIASTDTQYF
j_gene: TRBJ1-2; abundance: -; v_gene: TRBV21-1; d_gene: -; CDR3nt: TGTGCCAGCAGCAAAGGTACCAGGGGATTTTGTGGGGGCTATGGCTACACCTTC; CDR3aa: CASSKGTRGFCGGYGYTF
j_gene: TRBJ1-1; abundance: -; v_gene: TRBV7-2; d_gene: -; CDR3nt: TGTGCCAGCAGCGCGGACAGTATGAACACTGAAGCTTTCTTT; CDR3aa: CASSADSMNTEAFF
j_gene: TRBJ1-1; abundance: -; v_gene: TRBV18; d_gene: -; CDR3nt: TGTGCCAGCTCACCTTTCCCCTTCGACACTGAAGCTTTCTTT; CDR3aa: CASSPFPFDTEAFF
j_gene: TRBJ2-7; abundance: -; v_gene: TRBV13; d_gene: -; CDR3nt: TGTGCCAGCAGCTCAAGAGGGGGGGGCGCCGACGAGCAGTACTTC; CDR3aa: CASSSRGGGADEQYF
j_gene: TRBJ1-2; abundance: -; v_gene: TRBV30; d_gene: -; CDR3nt: TGTGCCTGGAGTGCGGCCTATGGCTACACCTTC; CDR3aa: CAWSAAYGYTF
j_gene: TRBJ2-3; abundance: -; v_gene: TRBV27; d_gene: TRBD1; CDR3nt: TGTGCCAGCAGAGAGGGCGACAGGGCTGACACAGATACGCAGTATTTT; CDR3aa: CASREGDRADTDTQYF
j_gene: TRBJ1-5; abundance: once; v_gene: TRBV7-3; d_gene: TRBD1; CDR3nt: TGTGCCAGCAGCTTACGGGACAGGGAAAGTCAGCCCCAGCATTTT; CDR3aa: CASSLRDRESQPQHF
j_gene: TRBJ1-1; abundance: -; v_gene: TRBV30; d_gene: -; CDR3nt: TGTGCCTGGAGTGGACTCCTAGGTGAAGCTTTCTTT; CDR3aa: CAWSGLLGEAFF
j_gene: TRBJ1-5; abundance: -; v_gene: TRBV18; d_gene: TRBD1; CDR3nt: TGTGCCAGCTCTCCGGGACAGGGAAACCAGCCCCAGCATTTT; CDR3aa: CASSPGQGNQPQHF
j_gene: TRBJ2-5; abundance: -; v_gene: TRBV5-4; d_gene: -; CDR3nt: TGTGCCAGCAGCGCGACAGGAACGCTCCAAGAGACCCAGTACTTC; CDR3aa: CASSATGTLQETQYF
j_gene: TRBJ2-7; abundance: -; v_gene: TRBV9; d_gene: TRBD2; CDR3nt: TGTGCCAGCAGCGTAGAGGATAAGCGGGGGATTGAGCAGTACTTC; CDR3aa: CASSVEDKRGIEQYF
j_gene: TRBJ1-6; abundance: -; v_gene: TRBV9; d_gene: -; CDR3nt: TGTGCCAGCAGCGTAGATCACCAAATCGATTCACCCCTCCACTTT; CDR3aa: CASSVDHQIDSPLHF
j_gene: TRBJ2-7; abundance: -; v_gene: TRBV30; d_gene: -; CDR3nt: TGTGCCTGGAGTCTTTTACAGGGTTACGAGCAGTACTTC; CDR3aa: CAWSLLQGYEQYF
j_gene: TRBJ1-1; abundance: -; v_gene: TRBV6-5; d_gene: -; CDR3nt: TGTGCCAGCAGTTACTCCCGCATTTCTGAAGCTTTCTTT; CDR3aa: CASSYSRISEAFF
j_gene: TRBJ2-2; abundance: -; v_gene: TRBV7-8; d_gene: -; CDR3nt: TGTGCCAGCAGCTCCGATATTAGGACCGGGGAGCTGTTTTTT; CDR3aa: CASSSDIRTGELFF
j_gene: TRBJ2-1; abundance: few; v_gene: TRBV4-1; d_gene: -; CDR3nt: TGCGCCAGCAGCCAAGAATACCACAGGGCATACAATGAGCAGTTCTTC; CDR3aa: CASSQEYHRAYNEQFF
j_gene: TRBJ1-2; abundance: -; v_gene: TRBV29-1; d_gene: TRBD1; CDR3nt: TGCAGCGTTGAGGAACAGGGGGCGCTTGGCTATGGCTACACCTTC; CDR3aa: CSVEEQGALGYGYTF
j_gene: TRBJ1-2; abundance: -; v_gene: TRBV4-1; d_gene: -; CDR3nt: TGCGCCAGCAGCCACTTGGCGACAGAGATAAAGCCTAACTATGGCTACACCTTC; CDR3aa: CASSHLATEIKPNYGYTF
j_gene: TRBJ2-1; abundance: -; v_gene: TRBV6-2/TRBV6-3; d_gene: TRBD2; CDR3nt: TGTGCCAGCAGCCCCTATTTAGCGGGGGGGTACAATGAGCAGTTCTTC; CDR3aa: CASSPYLAGGYNEQFF